This entry describes one TCR delta chain. The germline V and J ends were trimmed by 4 bases and 3 bases, with 36 bases remaining between them. The V gene's germline CDR1 is TSWWSYY and CDR2 QGS. The CDR3 runs to 23 residues. The data stem from a study of gamma-delta chains in newborns, infants, children. Turning to the study itself: Innate gammadelta T cells reportedly expand polyclonally right after birth, driven by microbial exposure, per the title.

TCRdb reapplied CATT to the reads. Of around 5,200 delta-chain clones in the sample, approximately 17% were seen once. The specimen was blood. The rearrangement links TRDV1 to TRDJ2, with TRDD2 as a possible D gene (8 bases). The TCR originated in a child who was a newborn, infant or young child, either healthy, febrile or measles-vaccinated (not recorded which). The CDR3 loop reads CALGVILPKDGWGSQVVTAQLFF. The CDR3 nucleotides are TGTGCTCTTGGGGTAATCCTTCCTAAAGACGGCTGGGGGTCCCAAGTGGTGACAGCACAACTCTTCTTT.